The clone carrying this T cell receptor beta chain was seen a single time. Antigen: not known. The ends lost 1 base at V and 7 bases at J; junction bases unmatched: 3. Germline values: CDR1 MNHEY, CDR2 SVGEGT. CDR3 length equals 15 residues. A sample-barcoded 5' primer and a J-beta primer mix were used in a second PCR of roughly 7 to 11 cycles. TCRdb used MiXCR to reprocess the 5' RACE reads, holding one entry per CDR3 protein. The sample includes 1,500,000 or so distinct CDR3 sequences, almost 60% seen only once; the top ten take 5.5% to 8%. This entry comes from a study of blood T cells in healthy people across ages. Findings and caveats of the study: In these data, TCR beta diversity tracked strongly with naive T cell percentage. Fewer expanded clones and more diversity marked long-lived versus aged donors.

V and J are TRBV6-2 or TRBV6-3 and TRBJ2-1, with TRBD2 matching over 11 bases. This sequence was found in a man aged 18 to 29 in good health. The sample comprised blood. Here the CDR3 DNA reads TGTGCCAGCAGTTACTTTACTAGCGGGAGTAATGAGCAGTTCTTC. As protein: CASSYFTSGSNEQFF.